These T cell receptor beta chains were read from a single sample in a study of CD8 T cell repertoires and HIV-1 epitope variants. Their cognate antigens are unknown. TCRdb keeps only in-frame clones here, not all; method: immunoSEQ multiplex PCR. The sample includes roughly 2,200 clones, over 55% of them seen just once. The sample consisted of cultured CD8+ T cells derived from PBMCs. These receptor sequences come from a male donor with HIV. CDR3s include the opening cysteine and the closing phenylalanine or tryptophan. D genes are given only for firm matches. Size is omitted from some rows. Given values are once, few, many or a class for expanded clones.

length | J | V | D | size | DNA | CDR3
15 | TRBJ2-3 | TRBV6-1 | TRBD2 | few | TGTGCCAGCAGTGAGACTAGCGGGAGGCCAGATACGCAGTATTTT | CASSETSGRPDTQYF
13 | TRBJ2-7 | TRBV25-1 | - | - | TGTGCCAGCAGTGTGGAGGGACACTACGAGCAGTACTTC | CASSVEGHYEQYF
15 | TRBJ2-5 | TRBV2 | - | few | TGTGCCAGCAGTGATCCGGACAGCGCTTGGGGGACCCAGTACTTC | CASSDPDSAWGTQYF
14 | TRBJ2-3 | TRBV4-3 | TRBD2 | once | TGCGCCAGCAGCCAAGGACGGGGGGCAGATACGCAGTATTTT | CASSQGRGADTQYF
13 | TRBJ1-4 | TRBV4-1 | - | - | TGCGCCAGCAGTCTCCTCCTCGGAGAAAAACTGTTTTTT | CASSLLLGEKLFF
17 | TRBJ2-3 | TRBV7-6 | TRBD2 | few | TGTGCCAGCAGCTTAGACGTAGCGGGAGGGAGCACAGATACGCAGTATTTT | CASSLDVAGGSTDTQYF
15 | TRBJ2-7 | TRBV6-5 | - | - | TGTGCCAGCAGTCAGGGACTCGTGTTTTCCTACGAGCAGTACTTC | CASSQGLVFSYEQYF
16 | TRBJ2-4 | TRBV2 | - | few | TGTGCCAGCAGTGATGGATTTGGCCCCCGGATGGACATTCAGTACTTC | CASSDGFGPRMDIQYF
16 | TRBJ2-3 | TRBV7-9 | - | - | TGTGCCAGCAGCCCCGCAGGGTCCTCACGCACAGATACGCAGTATTTT | CASSPAGSSRTDTQYF
14 | TRBJ2-7 | TRBV19 | - | - | TGTGCCAGTAGTATCTCGTCGGGGGCTTACGAGCAGTACTTC | CASSISSGAYEQYF
14 | TRBJ2-7 | TRBV18 | TRBD2 | - | TGTGCCAGCTCACCCGGGACTAGCGGTTACGAGCAGTACTTC | CASSPGTSGYEQYF
12 | TRBJ2-5 | TRBV19 | - | - | TGTGCCAGTAAGGGCCCACAAGAGACCCAGTACTTC | CASKGPQETQYF
17 | TRBJ2-7 | TRBV11-2 | TRBD2 | - | TGTGCCAGCAGCTTAACCCCGGAGCTAGCGGGAGTGTATGAGCAGTACTTC | CASSLTPELAGVYEQYF
14 | TRBJ1-5 | TRBV7-8 | - | - | TGTGCCAGCAGCTTAGAGGGGGGTTCCCAGCCCCAGCATTTT | CASSLEGGSQPQHF
15 | TRBJ1-6 | TRBV4-2 | - | - | TGTACCAGCAGCCAAGAATTGCTCCTTAATTCACCCCTCCACTTT | CTSSQELLLNSPLHF
13 | TRBJ2-7 | TRBV19 | - | - | TGTGCCAGTAGTACCTCGATTTCCTACGAGCAGTACTTC | CASSTSISYEQYF
13 | TRBJ1-2 | TRBV7-6 | TRBD1 | once | TGTGCCAGCAGCGGACAGGGGTGGAATGGCTACACCTTC | CASSGQGWNGYTF
16 | TRBJ1-1 | TRBV7-9 | - | - | TGTGCCAGCGGACCGAACACGGCAGGACCGAACACTGAAGCTTTCTTT | CASGPNTAGPNTEAFF
20 | TRBJ2-7 | TRBV28 | - | few | TGTGCCAGCAGTTTCCCCCCCCCTAGTCCCAATACACCTACCACCTACGAGCAGTACTTC | CASSFPPPSPNTPTTYEQYF
12 | TRBJ2-7 | TRBV7-2 | - | - | TGTGCCAGCAGCTTACGAGCGGGCGAGCAGTACTTC | CASSLRAGEQYF
14 | TRBJ2-5 | TRBV14 | - | - | TGTGCCAGCAGCCAAGTGCGGGGCCGGGGGACCCAGTACTTC | CASSQVRGRGTQYF
13 | TRBJ2-3 | TRBV29-1 | - | - | TGCAGCGTTCCAGCAGGGGCGGGAGATACGCAGTATTTT | CSVPAGAGDTQYF
14 | TRBJ2-1 | TRBV4-2 | - | once | TGTGCCAGCAGCCAAGTCGGCCCCTCGAATGAGCAGTTCTTC | CASSQVGPSNEQFF
18 | TRBJ2-6 | TRBV12-5 | - | - | TGTGCTAGTGGTGTGAATAATGCAGGACAAAGTCGGGCCAACGTCCTGACTTTC | CASGVNNAGQSRANVLTF
17 | TRBJ2-3 | TRBV5-6 | TRBD2 | - | TGTGCCAGCAGCTCGGAAGGACTAGCGGGAGGGCCAGATACGCAGTATTTT | CASSSEGLAGGPDTQYF
10 | TRBJ2-1 | TRBV29-1 | - | - | TGCAGCGTTGAAGGCAATGAGCAGTTCTTC | CSVEGNEQFF
19 | TRBJ2-1 | TRBV28 | - | - | TGTGCCAGCAGTGGGCAATTGGATAAAGCGGAGGAGCTGTACAATGAGCAGTTCTTC | CASSGQLDKAEELYNEQFF
16 | TRBJ1-2 | TRBV6-1 | TRBD1 | - | TGTGCCAGCAGTGAGGGGAGCGGACAGGGGGCCTATGGCTACACCTTC | CASSEGSGQGAYGYTF
15 | TRBJ1-5 | TRBV4-1 | - | - | TGCGCCAGCAGCCAAGTCTATAACCCCAATCAGCCCCAGCATTTT | CASSQVYNPNQPQHF
15 | TRBJ2-3 | TRBV2 | TRBD1 | - | TGTGCCAGCAGAGGTGGACAGGTTAGCACAGATACGCAGTATTTT | CASRGGQVSTDTQYF
18 | TRBJ2-5 | TRBV4-3 | TRBD1 | - | TGCGCCAGCAGCCAAGAAAGCCGGGACAGGGGGCTAGGAGAGACCCAGTACTTC | CASSQESRDRGLGETQYF
14 | TRBJ2-7 | TRBV5-1 | - | - | TGCGCCAGCAGCCCTGAGTTGGATTACTACGAGCAGTACTTC | CASSPELDYYEQYF
15 | TRBJ1-4 | TRBV30 | - | - | TGTGCCTGGAGTCCATCCCTTGCAACTAATGAAAAACTGTTTTTT | CAWSPSLATNEKLFF
15 | TRBJ2-7 | TRBV27 | TRBD1 | - | TGTGCCAGCAGTATATCGACAGGGGGCACCTACGAGCAGTACTTC | CASSISTGGTYEQYF
18 | TRBJ2-7 | TRBV11-2 | TRBD2 | - | TGTGCCAGCAGCGAGCAATCATCAACTAGCGGGGCCCCCTACGAGCAGTACTTC | CASSEQSSTSGAPYEQYF
15 | TRBJ1-5 | TRBV5-8 | - | - | TGTGCCAGCAGCTTTTGGACGGATAGCAATCAGCCCCAGCATTTT | CASSFWTDSNQPQHF
11 | TRBJ1-2 | TRBV11-2 | TRBD1 | - | TGTGCCTCGAGGGACAGGACATTGGCGGTCTTC | CASRDRTLAVF
15 | TRBJ2-7 | TRBV7-8 | TRBD2 | - | TGTGCCAGCAGCTTTGTGACTAGCGGGGGCTACGAGCAGTACTTC | CASSFVTSGGYEQYF
16 | TRBJ2-3 | TRBV11-2 | TRBD2 | - | TGTGCCAGCAGCTTGGGGACTAGCGGGGTCACAGATACGCAGTATTTT | CASSLGTSGVTDTQYF
15 | TRBJ1-1 | TRBV18 | - | - | TGTGCCAGCTCACCACCTGGACTGGCGGACACTGAAGCTTTCTTT | CASSPPGLADTEAFF
16 | TRBJ2-1 | TRBV15 | TRBD2 | - | TGTGCCACCAGCAGAGAGTCCACTAGCGCTTACAATGAGCAGTTCTTC | CATSRESTSAYNEQFF
14 | TRBJ1-2 | TRBV27 | TRBD1 | - | TGTGCCAGCAGTGCGACAGGGGGCTTTGGCGGCTACACCTTC | CASSATGGFGGYTF
15 | TRBJ2-1 | TRBV19 | TRBD2 | - | TGTGCCAGTAGTACCGGGACTAGCGGATACAATGAGCAGTTCTTC | CASSTGTSGYNEQFF
17 | TRBJ2-1 | TRBV2 | TRBD1 | - | TGTGCCAGCAGTGAACCCAAGGACAGGGTGGTTGGGAATGAGCAGTTCTTC | CASSEPKDRVVGNEQFF
16 | TRBJ2-2 | TRBV7-8 | TRBD1 | - | TGTGCCAGCAGCTTAGGGACAGGGGCCCACACCGGGGAGCTGTTTTTT | CASSLGTGAHTGELFF
13 | TRBJ2-3 | TRBV7-2 | - | once | TGTGCCAGCAGCTTAGACGGGGCCCAGACGCAGTATTTT | CASSLDGAQTQYF
17 | TRBJ2-7 | TRBV7-9 | - | - | TGTGCCAGCAGCTTATTAACAGGACCTATGTACTCCTACGAGCAGTACTTC | CASSLLTGPMYSYEQYF
15 | TRBJ2-1 | TRBV7-9 | - | few | TGTGCCAGCAGCTTAGAGGGGAGCTCCTACAATGAGCAGTTCTTC | CASSLEGSSYNEQFF
14 | TRBJ2-7 | TRBV13 | TRBD1 | few | TGTGCCAGCAGCTGGGGACAGGGGGCTTACGAGCAGTACTTC | CASSWGQGAYEQYF
12 | TRBJ2-7 | TRBV30 | - | few | TGTGCCTGGAGCGGGGACGGCTACGAGCAGTACTTC | CAWSGDGYEQYF
14 | TRBJ1-2 | TRBV4-1 | - | - | TGCGCCAGCAGCCAAACACAGAGCAACTATGGCTACACCTTC | CASSQTQSNYGYTF